This T cell receptor (beta chain) came from a study of CD8 T cells in Susac syndrome. General study findings and limits: Regarding the TCR sequencing and HLA analysis, the study admitted that a relatively small number of individuals were involved.

A quantity of about 0.5 to 1 ug RNA underwent reverse transcription using random hexamers. It was immunoSEQ multiplex PCR that amplified TCR beta CDR3 across 54 Vbeta and 13 Jbeta. One entry per CDR3 protein results from TCRdb running MiXCR on the immunoSEQ multiplex PCR reads. The sample consists of approximately 230,000 distinct CDR3 sequences, 93% of them appearing once. In this sample, this clonotype turned up once. What it recognizes is unknown. Germline lookup yields CDR1 LNHDA and CDR2 SQIVND (reference sequence). This CDR3 region has 15 residues. V was pared by 5 bases and J by 0 bases, with 4 bases of the junction left unmatched. Sequencing targeted TCR beta in T cells from blood (CD8+ and CD4+). TEMRA cells were FACS-enriched, and CD8+ and CD4+ T cells were isolated negatively.

The rearrangement joins TRBV19 to TRBJ2-1; 7 bases fit TRBD1. The source is a human donor with multiple sclerosis. Sequenced material: CD4+ T cells from PBMCs. The CDR3 DNA follows: TGTGCCAGTAGTCGACAGGGTAACTCCTACAATGAGCAGTTCTTC. This translates into CASSRQGNSYNEQFF.